Presented here are 14 T cell receptor beta chains from one specimen sequenced in a study of shared clonotypes between healthy human individuals. Some clones are missing from TCRdb's copy, which holds only in-frame ones; the method was immunoSEQ multiplex PCR. The sample has about 2.5 million clones, roughly 90% seen once. Material for sequencing was naive CD4+ T cells from PBMCs. Stated subset: CD45RA+ positively selected. These receptors came from a young man in good health. Some clones in this sample may be carry-over from other donors' samples.

The chain employs TRBV11-3 and TRBJ2-3; D is perhaps TRBD1 or TRBD2 (5 bases each). Germline assignment: CDR1 SGHNT and CDR2 YENEEA. V was pared by 1 base and J by 0 bases, with 11 bases between. There are 16 residues in the CDR3. Here the CDR3 reads CASSLGGGPSTDTQYF. The CDR3 region has the DNA TGTGCCAGCAGCTTAGGTGGGGGACCGAGCACAGATACGCAGTATTTT.

The genes are TRBV28 and TRBJ2-5; perhaps TRBD2 as D (5 bases). V lost 4 bases, J lost 2 bases, and 17 bases lay in between. This CDR3 has 16 residues. Germline V gene data show CDR1 as MDHEN and CDR2 as SYDVKM. CDR3 bases: TGTGCCAGCAGTTCTGTGGAGGCAGATTTACAAGAGACCCAGTACTTC. It encodes CASSSVEADLQETQYF.

The chain joins TRBV9 to TRBJ2-1, with a possible D match to TRBD2 (5 bases). Trimming removed 0 bases from V and 6 bases from J, with 10 bases in between. The V gene's germline CDR1 is SGDLS and CDR2 YYNGEE. The length of the CDR3 is 14 residues. In nucleotides, the CDR3 is TGTGCCAGCAGCGTAGGCGGGTTGGGCAATGAGCAGTTCTTC. This gives the protein CASSVGGLGNEQFF.

V gene TRBV5-1 combines with J gene TRBJ2-7; TRBD1 matches 7 bases. CDR3 length equals 15 residues. Germline trimming cut 0 bases from V and 3 bases from J; bases unmatched to any gene: 6. Germline lookup yields CDR1 SGHRS and CDR2 YFSETQ. DNA of the CDR3: TGCGCCAGCAGCTTGGCGACAGGGCATGGCTACGAGCAGTACTTC. Its translation is CASSLATGHGYEQYF.

This rearrangement joins TRBV28 to TRBJ2-3; tentatively, D is TRBD1 (5 bases). The length of the CDR3 is 14 residues. Per germline, CDR1 MDHEN and CDR2 SYDVKM. Trimming shortened V by 4 bases and J by 0 bases, and 8 bases separated the two germline ends. CDR3 in DNA: TGTGCCAGCAGTTCGCAGGGCAGCACAGATACGCAGTATTTT. It specifies CASSSQGSTDTQYF.

Concerning this clone: The same CDR3 is also encoded by other DNA sequences in this sample. The chain carries TRBV6-6 and TRBJ1-4; D uncertain. The CDR3 length is 12 residues. Germline values: CDR1 MNHNY, CDR2 SVGAGI (reference sequence). Deletions cut 2 bases from V and 5 bases from J, with 3 bases between. The CDR3 DNA reads TGTGCCAGCAGTTACACGAATGAAAAACTGTTTTTT. The encoded protein is CASSYTNEKLFF.

This clone was seen more than once but under ten times. This specimen includes other DNA sequences encoding the same CDR3. The V and J genes are TRBV2 and TRBJ1-1, with TRBD1 identical over 10 bases. Trimming took 7 bases from V and 5 from J; bases not matched to a gene: 4. CDR1 is SNHLY and CDR2 is FYNNEI in the germline V gene. The CDR3 is made up of 13 amino acids. Here the CDR3 DNA reads TGTGCCAGCATCTGGACAGGGGGGACTGAAGCTTTCTTT. Translation: CASIWTGGTEAFF. The whole variable domain, filled in from reference TRBV2 and TRBJ1-1, reads EPEVTQTPSHQVTQMGQEVILRCVPISNHLYFYWYRQILGQKVEFLVSFYNNEISEKSEIFDDQFSVERPDGSNFTLKIRSTKLEDSAMYFCASIWTGGTEAFFGQGTRLTVV.

The genes are TRBV2 and TRBJ2-1; TRBD2 aligns across 8 bases. The V gene end was trimmed by 7 bases and the J gene end by 0 bases; junction bases not matched to a gene: 2. The germline gives CDR1 SNHLY, CDR2 FYNNEI. The CDR3 length is 14 residues. The CDR3 bases are TGTGCCAGCATCCGGGAGGGCTCCTACAATGAGCAGTTCTTC. It encodes CASIREGSYNEQFF.

The chain employs TRBV5-5 and TRBJ1-2; 7 bases align to TRBD1. Germline loops: CDR1 SGHKS, CDR2 YYEKEE (reference sequence). This CDR3 region has 14 residues. V was pared by 3 bases and J by 0 bases, with 2 bases of the junction left unmatched. The CDR3: CASSWDSPNYGYTF. The DNA of the CDR3 is TGTGCCAGCAGCTGGGACAGCCCTAACTATGGCTACACCTTC.

Points on this clone: Other DNA sequences of this sample code for an identical CDR3. The chain joins TRBV4-1 to TRBJ2-7; the D gene could be TRBD1 or TRBD2 (5 bases each). The ends were cut back, 3 bases at V and 2 bases at J, with 11 bases in the middle. CDR3 size: 14 residues. CDR1 MGHRA and CDR2 YSYEKL come from the germline V gene. The CDR3 DNA reads TGCGCCAGCAGCCAGGGGACGGGTCCCTACGAGCAGTACTTC. This codes for CASSQGTGPYEQYF.

V gene TRBV7-3 combines with J gene TRBJ1-1, with 7 nucleotides matching TRBD1. Germline CDR1 and CDR2: SGHTA and FQGTGA. There are 13 residues in the CDR3. Unmatched junction bases numbered 3, after V lost 5 bases and J lost 3 bases. CDR3 loop: CASSQGGDTEAFF. The CDR3 DNA follows: TGTGCCAGCAGCCAGGGGGGAGACACTGAAGCTTTCTTT.

Remarks on this clone: Other DNA sequences in this specimen translate into the identical CDR3. The chain has TRBV29-1 and TRBJ1-1; D unresolved. With 1 base removed from V and 0 bases from J, the gap between germline ends came to 6 bases. The CDR3 spans 13 residues. From germline, CDR1 is SQVTM and CDR2 ANQGSEA. DNA of the CDR3: TGCAGCGTTGAAGGTCGGGTGAACACTGAAGCTTTCTTT. This codes for CSVEGRVNTEAFF.

The rearrangement joins TRBV7-2 to TRBJ2-2; tentative D call: TRBD2 (5 bases). The V end lost 4 bases, the J end lost 6 bases, and 9 bases lay between the germline ends. This CDR3 comprises 13 residues. Germline CDR1 and CDR2: SGHTA and FQGNSA. The CDR3 nucleotides are TGTGCCAGCAGCTCTAGCTGGGCCGGGGAGCTGTTTTTT. It is translated as CASSSSWAGELFF.

Here the CDR3 DNA reads TGCAGCGTTCGTCTGCAGGGCAGTCGGGGCGAGCAGTACTTC. Amino acid sequence: CSVRLQGSRGEQYF. The gene calls are TRBV29-1 and TRBJ2-7, with D possibly being TRBD1 or TRBD2 (5 bases each). V was shortened by 5 bases and J by 6 bases, with 20 bases between the two germline ends. In germline, CDR1 is SQVTM, CDR2 ANQGSEA. The CDR3 has 14 residues.